This TCR beta chain was recovered during a study of cytomegalovirus exposure and HLA in healthy donors. Study outcomes and limitations: Presence/absence analyses rested on an assumption that sequencing depth was roughly uniform across donors.

A word on this clone: Its antigen is currently unknown.

Germline lookup yields CDR1 SGHTA and CDR2 FQGNSA. The CDR3 loop spans 19 amino acids. Unmatched junction bases numbered 15, after V lost 0 bases and J lost 5 bases. Primers: 60 Vbeta forward and 13 Jbeta reverse. Profiling relied on immunoSEQ multiplex PCR, and the TCRdb table lists in-frame clones only, not all of them. The profile shows approximately 190,000 clones, around 85% of them singletons. The sample taken for sequencing was PBMCs. V usage is TRBV7-2 and J usage is TRBJ2-2; 7 nucleotides align to TRBD2. This clonotype originated in a man between 50 and 59 years old in good health and CMV-seronegative. DNA for the CDR3: TGTGCCAGCAGCTTAGCGTTAATGTCAGGTCTAGCGGATACCGGGGAGCTGTTTTTT. Translating it yields CASSLALMSGLADTGELFF. Variable domain in full (rest from reference TRBV7-2 and TRBJ2-2): GAGVSQSPSNKVTEKGKDVELRCDPISGHTALYWYRQSLGQGLEFLIYFQGNSAPDKSGLPSDRFSAERTGGSVSTLTIQRTQQEDSAVYLCASSLALMSGLADTGELFFGEGSRLTVL.